Detailed here is one T cell receptor (beta chain). The data were obtained in a study of blood T cell repertoires in COVID-19. On the study more broadly: The samples span acute and convalescent COVID-19 from the United States, Italy and Spain. Sources were T cells, B-cell-depleted T cells, or PBMCs; the material itself was cDNA or gDNA.

The V and J ends lost 1 base and 7 bases respectively, with 7 bases between them. The CDR3 runs 13 residues. Germline lookup yields CDR1 LNHNV and CDR2 YYDKDF (reference sequence). Authors' processing steps: Nucleated cell number was recorded as an estimate derived from reference gene primer amplification. The table came from immunoSEQ multiplex PCR; TCRdb's copy has only in-frame clones and leaves some out. V and J calls and clone size are copied from that table; D and trimming were computed from the DNA. The sample lists 90,000 or so clones; about 88% were seen once. Sequencing used peripheral blood. This chain joins TRBV15 and TRBJ2-2, with TRBD1 as a possible D gene (6 bases). This TCR was recovered from a woman older than 75 with active COVID-19. In nucleotides, the CDR3 is TGTGCCACCAGCAGAGCAGGGGTCGGGGAGCTGTTTTTT. Translation gives CATSRAGVGELFF. The full variable domain, its missing parts supplied by reference TRBV15 and TRBJ2-2, is DAMVIQNPRYQVTQFGKPVTLSCSQTLNHNVMYWYQQKSSQAPKLLFHYYDKDFNNEADTPDNFQSRRPNTSFCFLDIRSPGLGDTAMYLCATSRAGVGELFFGEGSRLTVL.